This TCR beta chain was profiled in a study of blood T cell repertoires in COVID-19. Study-level background: The United States, Italy and Spain were the sources of the acute and convalescent COVID-19 samples. Nucleic acid was either cDNA or gDNA, and it came from T cells, B-cell-depleted T cells, or PBMCs.

Participants were placed into cohorts based on the clinical history they reported. This clone came up once. Per the study methods: The authors estimated nucleated cell counts from reference gene primer amplification. This table comes from immunoSEQ multiplex PCR, and its TCRdb copy is limited to in-frame clones, with some not included. D and trimming were read from the DNA, whereas the V and J calls and clone size are those reported in that table. The profile shows 400,000 to 550,000 clones, around nine tenths of them singletons. Trimming removed 3 bases from V and 4 bases from J; junction bases left unmatched: 2. Germline V gene sequence: CDR1 SGDLS, CDR2 YYNGEE. This CDR3 is built from 13 residues.

The specimen was PBMCs or T cells enriched from blood (not recorded which). The clonotype originates from a woman between 18 and 30 years old with acute COVID-19. The chain carries TRBV9 and TRBJ1-1, with 8 bases aligning to TRBD1. The CDR3 loop is CASSGGQGTEAFF. The CDR3 DNA follows: TGTGCCAGCAGCGGTGGACAGGGCACTGAAGCTTTCTTT.